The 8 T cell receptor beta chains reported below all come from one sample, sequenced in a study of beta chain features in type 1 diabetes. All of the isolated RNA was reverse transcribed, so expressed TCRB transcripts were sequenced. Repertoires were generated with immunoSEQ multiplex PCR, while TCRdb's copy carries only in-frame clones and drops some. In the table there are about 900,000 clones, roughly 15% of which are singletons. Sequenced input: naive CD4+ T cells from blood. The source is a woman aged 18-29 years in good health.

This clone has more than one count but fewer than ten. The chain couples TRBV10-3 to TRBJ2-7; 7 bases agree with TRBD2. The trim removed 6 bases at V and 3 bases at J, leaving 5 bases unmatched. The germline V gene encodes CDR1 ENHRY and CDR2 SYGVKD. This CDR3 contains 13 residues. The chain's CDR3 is CAISGTTIYEQYF. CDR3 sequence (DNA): TGTGCCATCAGCGGGACTACGATCTACGAGCAGTACTTC.

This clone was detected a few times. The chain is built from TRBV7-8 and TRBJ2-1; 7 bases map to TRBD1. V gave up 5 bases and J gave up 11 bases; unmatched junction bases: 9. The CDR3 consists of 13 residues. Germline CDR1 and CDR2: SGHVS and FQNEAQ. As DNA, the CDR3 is TGTGCCAGCAGCGGTACGAGGGACAGTCAGCAGTTCTTC. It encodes CASSGTRDSQQFF. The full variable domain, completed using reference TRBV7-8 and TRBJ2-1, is GAGVSQSPRYKVAKRGQDVALRCDPISGHVSLFWYQQALGQGPEFLTYFQNEAQLDKSGLPSDRFFAERPEGSVSTLKIQRTQQEDSAVYLCASSGTRDSQQFFGPGTRLTVL.

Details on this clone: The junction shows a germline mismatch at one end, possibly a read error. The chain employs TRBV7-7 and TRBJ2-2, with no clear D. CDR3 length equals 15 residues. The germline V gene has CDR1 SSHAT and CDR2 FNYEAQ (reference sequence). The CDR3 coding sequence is TGTGCTAGCAGCCCCATCGTGGGTGGAACCGGGGAGCTGTTTTTT. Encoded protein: CASSPIVGGTGELFF.

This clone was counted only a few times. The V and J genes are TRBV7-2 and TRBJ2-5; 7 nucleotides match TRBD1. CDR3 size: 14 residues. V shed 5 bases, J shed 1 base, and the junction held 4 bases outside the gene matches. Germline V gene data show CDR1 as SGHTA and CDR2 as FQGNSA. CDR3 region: CASSKRGRQETQYF. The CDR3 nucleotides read TGTGCCAGCAGCAAAAGGGGGCGCCAAGAGACCCAGTACTTC.

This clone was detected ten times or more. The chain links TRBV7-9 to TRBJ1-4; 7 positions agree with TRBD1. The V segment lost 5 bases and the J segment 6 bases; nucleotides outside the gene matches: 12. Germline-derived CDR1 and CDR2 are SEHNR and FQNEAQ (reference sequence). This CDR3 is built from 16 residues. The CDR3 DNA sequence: TGTGCCAGCAGCAAACGGCCGACAGGGAGTGATGAAAAACTGTTTTTT. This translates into CASSKRPTGSDEKLFF.

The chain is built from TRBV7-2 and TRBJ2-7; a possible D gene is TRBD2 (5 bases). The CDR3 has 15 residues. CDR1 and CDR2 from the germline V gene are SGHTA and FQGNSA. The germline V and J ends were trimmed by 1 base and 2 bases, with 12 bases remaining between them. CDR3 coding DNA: TGTGCCAGCAGCTTAGTGGTCGGGGTTACCTACGAGCAGTACTTC. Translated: CASSLVVGVTYEQYF. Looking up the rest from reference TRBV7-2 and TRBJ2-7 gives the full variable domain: GAGVSQSPSNKVTEKGKDVELRCDPISGHTALYWYRQSLGQGLEFLIYFQGNSAPDKSGLPSDRFSAERTGGSVSTLTIQRTQQEDSAVYLCASSLVVGVTYEQYFGPGTRLTVT.

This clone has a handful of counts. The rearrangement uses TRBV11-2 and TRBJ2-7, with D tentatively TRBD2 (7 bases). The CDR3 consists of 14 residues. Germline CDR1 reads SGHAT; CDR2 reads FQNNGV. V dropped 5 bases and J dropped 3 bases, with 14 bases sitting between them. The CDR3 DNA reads TGTGCCAGCAGCAAACAGGGAGGGTACTACGAGCAGTACTTC. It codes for CASSKQGGYYEQYF.

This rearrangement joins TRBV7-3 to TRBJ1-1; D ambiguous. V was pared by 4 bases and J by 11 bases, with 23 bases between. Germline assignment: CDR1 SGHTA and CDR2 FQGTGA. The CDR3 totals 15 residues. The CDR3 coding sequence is TGTGCCAGCAGCTGGAGGATAGGGCGAGTTTCCACGGCTTTCTTT. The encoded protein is CASSWRIGRVSTAFF. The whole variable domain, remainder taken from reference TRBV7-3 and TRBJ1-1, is GAGVSQTPSNKVTEKGKYVELRCDPISGHTALYWYRQSLGQGPEFLIYFQGTGAADDSGLPNDRFFAVRPEGSVSTLKIQRTERGDSAVYLCASSWRIGRVSTAFFGQGTRLTVV.